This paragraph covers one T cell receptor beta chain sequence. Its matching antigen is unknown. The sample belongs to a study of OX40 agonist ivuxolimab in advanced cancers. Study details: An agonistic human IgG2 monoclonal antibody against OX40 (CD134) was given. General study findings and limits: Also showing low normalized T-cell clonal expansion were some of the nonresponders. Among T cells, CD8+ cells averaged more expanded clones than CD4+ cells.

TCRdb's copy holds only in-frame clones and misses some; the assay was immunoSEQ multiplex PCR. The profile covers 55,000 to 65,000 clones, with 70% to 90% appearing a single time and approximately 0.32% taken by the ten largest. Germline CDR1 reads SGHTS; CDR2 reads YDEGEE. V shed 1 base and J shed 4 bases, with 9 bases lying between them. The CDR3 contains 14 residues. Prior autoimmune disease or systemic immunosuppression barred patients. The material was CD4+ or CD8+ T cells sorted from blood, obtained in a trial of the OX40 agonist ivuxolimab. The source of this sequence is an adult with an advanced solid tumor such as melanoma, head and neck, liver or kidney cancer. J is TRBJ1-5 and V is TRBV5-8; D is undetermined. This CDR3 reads CASSLRTRNQPQHF. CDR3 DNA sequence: TGTGCCAGCAGCTTGCGTACGAGGAATCAGCCCCAGCATTTT.